This T cell receptor beta chain came from a study of cytomegalovirus exposure and HLA in healthy donors (dated by TCRdb to about 2017). Background for the entire study: In an earlier analysis of 450 to 750 of the donors, around 300 Gb of sequence data and some 120 million unique TCR beta sequences from 150 million to 200 million T cells were reported. Roughly 300 gigabases of sequencing data and approximately 85 million unique TCR sequences were included in an early release covering under 650 HLA-typed donors. Of the roughly 390 genotyped donors, 81% were placed in the genetic ancestry cluster associated with self-reported Caucasian donors. The study was designed to test whether signatures of past pathogen exposure could be identified by cataloging public T cell receptors. The T cell repertoires of 550 to 850 subjects were profiled by immunosequencing and related to cytomegalovirus serostatus. In addition to the first cohort of around 670 subjects, a separate validation cohort of under 150 different subjects was used. The study combined high-throughput TCR immunosequencing, statistical association of individual TCRs with disease status, and machine learning to predict cytomegalovirus infection status. A later analysis re-examined previously published TCR beta repertoires from roughly 650 donors and added high-resolution HLA genotyping to investigate patterns of TCR occurrence. In the later analysis, no new phenotypic data were used to find candidate immune exposures; instead, reliance was placed on TCR beta sequences and their occurrence across donors. To decide whether each TCR beta V gene segment behaved as functional or pseudogenic, an earlier analysis of over 500 of the donors relied on high-throughput TCR beta sequencing. Alongside the repertoire data, information on donor age, sex, ethnicity and CMV serostatus was compiled. A later genetic analysis took genome-wide SNP genotypes for about 65% of the 666 donors and used that subset as a discovery cohort. Every repertoire in the discovery cohort had been generated on one and the same sequencing platform. HLA typing included class I and class II loci at four-digit resolution. The number of donors typed differed by locus, with roughly 629-640 for A, B, C, DRB1 and DQB1, 522 for DQA1, 606 for DPA1, and some 440 for DPB1. About 5 DR-DQ haplotypes were handled as single units for association and clustering, since linkage in the cohort was strong. Among 398 genotyped donors of the cohort, an average of about 240,000 unique TCR beta nucleotide sequences were sequenced per donor, roughly 20% of them non-productive. General study outcomes and caveats: Linkage disequilibrium might explain the correlated functional status among segregating V segments, but an unknown experimental factor could not be ruled out. An earlier analysis of around 500 of the donors showed that most TCR beta V segments appeared in productive rearrangements either about 87% or about 30% of the time, which broadly matched IMGT annotations. Some IMGT-functional V segments, including TRBV6-2 and TRBV6-3, could not be told apart with the 87-base-pair reads, so those segments were excluded. Strong co-occurrence of HLA alleles, especially DR and DQ, made assigning TCR associations to individual alleles difficult. This cohort had only TCR beta chains sequenced, and the lack of alpha or paired-chain data limited which features could be detected. A group of highly shared sequence variants was considered likely to be a technical artifact of the sequencing pipeline. A total of 164 TCR beta chains were listed by the study as associated with cytomegalovirus. CMV serostatus was the only immune exposure information available for the cohort. Most CMV-associated TCR beta chains appeared to be HLA-restricted in a later analysis, and the HLA associations seemed to be driven largely by CMV exposure. Because counts were too low, about 18 rarely observed V segments, including chromosome 9 orphons, were left out of the earlier analysis of some 640 of the donors. V-gene and J-gene trimming of TCR beta chains was associated with a missense DCLRE1C variant in a later genetic analysis, and the association was replicated in an independent cohort. At a false discovery rate of 0.05, a later analysis linked about 17,000 TCR beta sequences to specific HLA alleles. Cytomegalovirus status was reported to be diagnosed by the classifier with high specificity and sensitivity in both the original and validation cohorts. According to the authors, the approach could potentially be generalized to other disease states and immunological phenotypes. In a later analysis, HLA-associated TCR beta chains showed more clonal expansion and lower generation probabilities than non-associated chains that were equally common. A further reported finding was that TCR beta sequences accurately predicted the HLA-A and HLA-B alleles for most subjects in the first cohort. Most TCR sequences were seen in very few donors, while some public TCRs were found in many individuals. Because HLA typing was missing for some donors at each locus, association tests included only the typed subset. In a later analysis, TCR association rates were found to vary across HLA loci, with the most associated TCRs seen for DRB1 alleles and the fewest for HLA-C alleles. Sequencing depth was assumed to be roughly uniform across donors in the presence/absence analyses, though that assumption may not hold. A later analysis reported that several top co-occurrence clusters appeared linked to parvovirus B19, influenza, CMV and Epstein-Barr virus. According to a later genetic analysis, donors in an Asian-associated ancestry cluster had fewer N-insertions in productive TCRs than the approximately 650-donor mean. In vitro tests confirmed that a few of the cytomegalovirus-associated TCR beta chains recognize cytomegalovirus antigens.

The cohort consisted of 666 healthy bone marrow donors. At the time of sampling, all cohort members were nominally healthy, though unrecorded immune exposures were likely present. The donor tested CMV seropositive, placing the donor among the 289 seropositive members of the cohort. Every donor gave a peripheral blood sample, and the peripheral blood mononuclear cells from that sample were used for TCR beta sequencing. Genomic DNA extraction from the blood cell samples was performed with the Qiagen DNeasy Blood Extraction Kit. Library method: the immunoSEQ multiplex PCR assay. For the multiplex PCR, a mixture combining 60 forward primers for TCR Vbeta segments and 13 reverse primers for TCR Jbeta segments was used. A multiplex PCR assay on genomic DNA amplified the CDR3 region of rearranged TCR beta genes. The Illumina HiSeq System was used to sequence the amplified TCR beta libraries as 87-base-pair reads. The paper's data handling went like this. A later analysis counted approximately 74 million unique TCR beta chains across the 666 repertoires, and 10 million to 11 million of these chains were shared by at least two donors. Raw reads were error-corrected and collapsed into unique sequences by a nearest-neighbor algorithm in which closely related sequences were merged to remove PCR and sequencing errors. V, D and J gene segments were assigned by aligning CDR3 sequences to IMGT reference sequences. For a sequence to be retained, a match of at least six nucleotides to both a V gene segment and a J gene segment was required. A rearrangement was called productive if the CDR3 had no stop codons and remained in frame with V and J, and every other rearrangement was called non-productive. Following IMGT convention, CDR3 was defined as the stretch from the second conserved V-encoded cysteine to the conserved J-encoded phenylalanine. In an earlier analysis of more than 550 of the donors, sequences lacking an unambiguous match to a single V gene segment were excluded. In an earlier analysis of some 590 of the donors, V segments were called functional above 56.7% productive rearrangements and were called segregating when the between-donor standard deviation exceeded 5%. A statistical classification framework was built to diagnose cytomegalovirus status from the catalog of TCR beta chain sequences. In a later analysis, TCR nucleotide sequences were compared against IMGT/GENE-DB human TR gene sequences so that V and J genes could be assigned. The TCRdist pipeline was used in a later analysis to assign CDR3 sequences and most-parsimonious VDJ recombination scenarios. In a later analysis, every TCR beta chain was defined by the combination of its CDR3 amino acid sequence and its V-gene family, and reads without a unique V-gene family were dropped. A later analysis removed 550 to 700 highly shared, low-generation-probability nucleotide sequences to deal with suspected cross-contamination and a sequencing artifact. In a later analysis, a clonal expansion index was calculated for each public chain from normalized within-repertoire ranks of inferred template counts. In a later analysis, generation probabilities were computed using a VDJ recombination model fitted to out-of-frame rearrangements, and the results were checked against IGoR. In a later analysis, TCR-TCR, TCR-HLA and TCR-CMV co-occurrence was scored with hypergeometric tests, and a repertoire-size bias correction was applied to TCR pairs. False discovery rates were estimated in a later analysis by permuting HLA or CMV assignments 20 times. A later analysis grouped co-occurring TCRs with DBSCAN, adding TCRdist sequence similarity when clustering within HLA-allele-positive subsets. Repertoires with fewer than 30,000 or more than 120,000 public chains were left out of co-occurrence clustering, as were about 5 repertoires with anomalous nucleotide sharing. Here the immuneACCESS table is served through TCRdb, limited to in-frame sequences with V and J called. Missing clones are a known gap in these copies; in checked studies unresolved V genes cover under half, and the rest lacks a known reason. Clone size and V and J calls were adopted from that table, with D and trimming inferred from the DNA. Across this sample there are 80,000 to 100,000 clones, with more than 65% seen only once. The top ten clones comprise around 16% of the sample.

Including the terminal cysteine and phenylalanine, the CDR3 comprises 18 residues. Kept here is only the CDR3 DNA, which spans 54 bases and is read in frame from base 1. Taken from the germline V gene, the CDR1 and CDR2 loops are SGHVS and FQNEAQ. As for this clone: It has no known antigen specificity. Per-base qualities were not stored, and no clone one base away is much larger.

Sequencing used PBMCs. This sequence uses TRBV7-8 and TRBJ2-5; the central 9 bases match TRBD2. The last part of the DNA fits TRBJ2-7 better; the J call may be wrong. The receptor's source is a woman in her late teens or twenties in good health and CMV-seropositive. The nucleotide sequence is given as TGTGCCAGCAGCTCCAGCGGGACTAGCCAATCACCAAACTACGAGCAGTACTTC. Its coded protein is CASSSSGTSQSPNYEQYF.